The rows below give T cell receptor beta chains drawn from one sample of a study of cytomegalovirus exposure and HLA in healthy donors. Profiling relied on immunoSEQ multiplex PCR, and the TCRdb table lists in-frame clones only, not all of them. The data contain over 85,000 clones, 7.6% of them singletons. The sequenced sample was PBMCs. All receptors come from a middle-aged man in good health and CMV-seronegative. CDR3s include the opening cysteine and the closing phenylalanine or tryptophan. A D gene is named only where the DNA matches it firmly. Only some rows state a clone size, as once, few, many or a class for expanded clones.

D: TRBD1; J: TRBJ1-2; size: .; V: TRBV28; CDR3: CASTPDRENTALGYTF; DNA: TGTGCCAGCACCCCCGACAGGGAAAATACTGCCCTGGGCTACACCTTC
D: .; J: TRBJ2-1; size: .; V: TRBV6-5; CDR3: CASSYEVYNEQFF; DNA: TGTGCCAGCAGTTACGAGGTATACAATGAGCAGTTCTTC
D: .; J: TRBJ1-2; size: few; V: TRBV10-3; CDR3: CAISERGGSGYTF; DNA: TGTGCCATCAGTGAGCGGGGGGGCTCTGGCTACACCTTC
D: TRBD1; J: TRBJ1-5; size: few; V: TRBV27; CDR3: CASSPTPGTGYQPQHF; DNA: TGTGCCAGCAGTCCCACCCCCGGGACAGGTTATCAGCCCCAGCATTTT
D: TRBD2; J: TRBJ2-2; size: .; V: TRBV6-6; CDR3: CASSGGLAGAGELFF; DNA: TGTGCCAGCAGTGGGGGACTAGCGGGAGCCGGGGAGCTGTTTTTT
D: TRBD2; J: TRBJ2-7; size: .; V: TRBV29-1; CDR3: CSAGLAYEQYF; DNA: TGCAGCGCGGGACTAGCCTACGAGCAGTACTTC
D: .; J: TRBJ1-1; size: few; V: TRBV29-1; CDR3: CSVPTYTEAFF; DNA: TGCAGCGTTCCCACCTATACTGAAGCTTTCTTT
D: TRBD1; J: TRBJ1-2; size: .; V: TRBV2; CDR3: CASSETGTNYGYTF; DNA: TGTGCCAGCAGTGAGACAGGGACTAACTATGGCTACACCTTC
D: TRBD1; J: TRBJ2-3; size: .; V: TRBV4-3; CDR3: CASSRQSTGGTDTQYF; DNA: TGCGCCAGCAGCCGCCAATCGACAGGGGGCACAGATACGCAGTATTTT
D: TRBD1; J: TRBJ1-2; size: .; V: TRBV29-1; CDR3: CSTGTGGYGYTF; DNA: TGCAGCACCGGGACAGGGGGCTATGGCTACACCTTC
D: TRBD2; J: TRBJ2-1; size: .; V: TRBV5-1; CDR3: CASSLSFTSGRAPSYNEQFF; DNA: TGCGCCAGCAGCTTGTCCTTTACTAGCGGGAGGGCCCCCTCCTACAATGAGCAGTTCTTC
D: TRBD1; J: TRBJ1-2; size: .; V: TRBV6-1; CDR3: CASRGQGFGYTF; DNA: TGTGCCAGCCGGGGACAGGGGTTTGGCTACACCTTC
D: .; J: TRBJ1-1; size: few; V: TRBV5-5; CDR3: CASSVETEAFF; DNA: TGTGCCAGCAGCGTTGAGACTGAAGCTTTCTTT
D: TRBD2; J: TRBJ2-2; size: .; V: TRBV5-1; CDR3: CASSLGQRGRYTGELFF; DNA: TGCGCCAGCAGCTTGGGGCAGCGCGGGAGATACACCGGGGAGCTGTTTTTT
D: TRBD1; J: TRBJ2-1; size: few; V: TRBV9; CDR3: CASSVEGTGRGEQFF; DNA: TGTGCCAGCAGCGTAGAAGGGACAGGGAGGGGTGAGCAGTTCTTC
D: .; J: TRBJ1-1; size: .; V: TRBV28; CDR3: CASPPRGGYATEAFF; DNA: TGTGCCAGCCCCCCCCGTGGGGGCTATGCCACTGAAGCTTTCTTT
D: TRBD1; J: TRBJ1-4; size: few; V: TRBV5-6; CDR3: CASRKTGGTNEKLFF; DNA: TGTGCCAGCAGAAAGACAGGGGGAACTAATGAAAAACTGTTTTTT
D: .; J: TRBJ1-2; size: .; V: TRBV27; CDR3: CATRPPEAGNYGYTF; DNA: TGTGCCACCCGACCGCCCGAGGCGGGTAACTATGGCTACACCTTC
D: TRBD1; J: TRBJ1-6; size: .; V: TRBV7-9; CDR3: CASSFFQGGSPLHF; DNA: TGTGCCAGCAGCTTCTTCCAGGGGGGCTCACCCCTCCACTTT
D: .; J: TRBJ1-4; size: few; V: TRBV15; CDR3: CATSKDRLPTNEKLFF; DNA: TGTGCCACCAGCAAAGACCGACTCCCAACTAATGAAAAACTGTTTTTT
D: TRBD1; J: TRBJ1-5; size: few; V: TRBV29-1; CDR3: CSVRQGGTSNQPQHF; DNA: TGCAGCGTTAGACAGGGAGGAACCAGCAATCAGCCCCAGCATTTT
D: TRBD2; J: TRBJ2-1; size: few; V: TRBV28; CDR3: CASSLPLSSGMGDNEQFF; DNA: TGTGCCAGCAGTTTACCCCTGTCTAGCGGGATGGGGGACAATGAGCAGTTCTTC
D: .; J: TRBJ1-1; size: few; V: TRBV9; CDR3: CASNPLGGVTEAFF; DNA: TGTGCCAGCAACCCATTGGGGGGGGTGACTGAAGCTTTCTTT
D: .; J: TRBJ1-3; size: .; V: TRBV30; CDR3: CAWNTASRGNTIYF; DNA: TGTGCCTGGAATACAGCCTCCAGAGGAAACACCATATATTTT
D: .; J: TRBJ1-1; size: .; V: TRBV6-1; CDR3: CASNERQAGRRAFF; DNA: TGTGCCAGCAATGAGAGACAGGCCGGGCGTAGGGCTTTCTTT
D: TRBD2; J: TRBJ2-1; size: few; V: TRBV4-1; CDR3: CASSQDYGGGGPYNEQFF; DNA: TGCGCCAGCAGCCAAGATTACGGTGGGGGAGGGCCCTACAATGAGCAGTTCTTC
D: .; J: TRBJ2-5; size: few; V: TRBV2; CDR3: CASSGQGGETQYF; DNA: TGTGCCAGCAGTGGTCAGGGAGGAGAGACCCAGTACTTC
D: .; J: TRBJ1-5; size: .; V: TRBV28; CDR3: CASSLGGADSNQPQHF; DNA: TGTGCCAGCAGTTTAGGGGGGGCTGATAGCAATCAGCCCCAGCATTTT
D: .; J: TRBJ1-2; size: .; V: TRBV5-4; CDR3: CASSLAAGQDGYTF; DNA: TGTGCCAGCAGCTTGGCCGCAGGACAAGATGGCTACACCTTC
D: .; J: TRBJ2-1; size: .; V: TRBV5-4; CDR3: CASSLWQNEQFF; DNA: TGTGCCAGCAGCTTGTGGCAGAATGAGCAGTTCTTC
D: .; J: TRBJ2-7; size: few; V: TRBV23-1; CDR3: CASRDYRDNHSYEQYF; DNA: TGCGCCAGCCGCGACTACCGGGACAACCACTCCTACGAGCAGTACTTC
D: TRBD2; J: TRBJ2-2; size: few; V: TRBV27; CDR3: CASSLIKGLADNTGELFF; DNA: TGTGCCAGCAGTCTAATAAAGGGACTAGCGGATAACACCGGGGAGCTGTTTTTT
D: TRBD1; J: TRBJ2-3; size: few; V: TRBV6-6; CDR3: CASSPDRSGPNTQYF; DNA: TGTGCCAGCAGTCCGGACAGGTCTGGCCCTAATACGCAGTATTTT
D: .; J: TRBJ2-7; size: .; V: TRBV9; CDR3: CASSPGSSSYEQYF; DNA: TGTGCCAGCAGCCCAGGGTCTAGCTCCTACGAGCAGTACTTC
D: TRBD1; J: TRBJ1-5; size: .; V: TRBV6-1; CDR3: CASSELQGPQPQHF; DNA: TGTGCCAGCAGTGAGCTACAGGGGCCTCAGCCCCAGCATTTT
D: .; J: TRBJ2-1; size: few; V: TRBV5-1; CDR3: CASSGDSYNEQFF; DNA: TGCGCCAGCAGCGGGGACTCATACAATGAGCAGTTCTTC
D: .; J: TRBJ1-1; size: few; V: TRBV11-2; CDR3: CASSLERGTEAFF; DNA: TGTGCCAGCAGCTTAGAAAGGGGTACTGAAGCTTTCTTT
D: TRBD1; J: TRBJ1-1; size: .; V: TRBV2; CDR3: CATYRGENTEAFF; DNA: TGTGCCACTTACAGGGGGGAGAACACTGAAGCTTTCTTT
D: TRBD1; J: TRBJ2-1; size: few; V: TRBV19; CDR3: CASRQDRGSNEQFF; DNA: TGTGCCAGTAGACAGGACAGGGGGTCCAATGAGCAGTTCTTC